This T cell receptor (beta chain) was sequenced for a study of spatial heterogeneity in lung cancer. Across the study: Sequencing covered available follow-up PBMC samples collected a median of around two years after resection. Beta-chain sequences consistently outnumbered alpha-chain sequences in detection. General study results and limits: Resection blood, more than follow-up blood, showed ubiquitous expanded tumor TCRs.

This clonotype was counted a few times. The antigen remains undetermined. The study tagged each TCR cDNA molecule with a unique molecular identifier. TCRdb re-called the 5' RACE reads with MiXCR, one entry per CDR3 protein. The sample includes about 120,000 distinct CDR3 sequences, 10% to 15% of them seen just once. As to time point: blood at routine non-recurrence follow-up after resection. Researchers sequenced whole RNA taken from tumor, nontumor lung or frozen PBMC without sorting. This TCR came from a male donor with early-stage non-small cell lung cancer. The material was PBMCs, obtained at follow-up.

CDR3 region: CASSQEGTHSGNTIYF. The CDR3 DNA sequence: TGTGCCAGCAGCCAAGAGGGGACGCACTCTGGAAACACCATATATTTT. The chain combines TRBV4-2 with TRBJ1-3; possible D gene TRBD1, 5 bases. This CDR3 contains 16 residues. Between the trimmed V and J ends, which lost 0 bases and 0 bases, there was a span of 9 bases. CDR1 and CDR2 from the germline V gene are LGHNA and YNFKEQ.